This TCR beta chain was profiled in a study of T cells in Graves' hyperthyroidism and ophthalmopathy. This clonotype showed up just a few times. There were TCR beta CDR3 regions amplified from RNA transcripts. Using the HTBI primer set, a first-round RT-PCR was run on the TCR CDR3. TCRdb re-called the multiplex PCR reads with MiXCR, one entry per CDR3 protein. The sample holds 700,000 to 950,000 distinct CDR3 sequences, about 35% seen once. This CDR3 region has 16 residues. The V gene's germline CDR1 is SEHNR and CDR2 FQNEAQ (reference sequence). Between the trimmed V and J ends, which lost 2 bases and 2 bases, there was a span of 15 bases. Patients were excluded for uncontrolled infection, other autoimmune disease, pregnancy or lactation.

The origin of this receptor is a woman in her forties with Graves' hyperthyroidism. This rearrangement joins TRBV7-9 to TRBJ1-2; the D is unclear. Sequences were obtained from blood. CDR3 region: CASSLLAELANYGYTF. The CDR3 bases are TGTGCCAGCAGCTTACTGGCAGAACTAGCCAACTATGGCTACACCTTC.